Following are 27 T cell receptor beta chains from one sample sequenced in a study of control samples from healthy donors and cancer patients. Sequenced by immunoSEQ multiplex PCR; TCRdb stores in-frame clones only, minus some. This table holds roughly 120,000 clones, about 94% found once. Input material: blood. The origin of the receptors is a man between 25 and 39 years old in good health.

For this clone: Other DNA sequences from this sample encode an identical CDR3 as well. The chain uses TRBV6-2 or TRBV6-3 and TRBJ1-1; unclear D gene. The V gene lost 0 bases and the J gene lost 1 base, with 3 bases spanning the gap. Germline CDR1 is MNHEY and CDR2 is SVGEGT. The CDR3 covers 13 residues. The CDR3 region is CASSYSENTEAFF. CDR3 bases: TGTGCCAGCAGTTACTCGGAGAACACTGAAGCTTTCTTT.

The CDR3 DNA is TGTGCCAGCAGCTTGCAGGGGAGGGCTGGAAACACCATATATTTT. This translates into CASSLQGRAGNTIYF. This chain joins TRBV7-3 and TRBJ1-3; D is perhaps TRBD1 (6 bases). Germline V gene data show CDR1 as SGHTA and CDR2 as FQGTGA. The ends were cut back, 3 bases at V and 2 bases at J, with 11 bases in the middle. This CDR3 comprises 15 residues.

The V gene is TRBV27, the J gene TRBJ1-1; D is uncertain. CDR1 and CDR2 (germline): MNHEY, SMNVEV (reference sequence). The CDR3 is 13 residues long. V was shortened by 11 bases and J by 7 bases, with 20 bases between the two germline ends. The CDR3 DNA reads as TGTGCCGGCATTGGTCTCCTCCTGGATGAAGCTTTCTTT. It specifies CAGIGLLLDEAFF.

The gene calls are TRBV5-1 and TRBJ2-5, with D uncertain. Trimming took off 4 bases at V and 1 base at J, with 11 bases between the two ends. Germline CDR1 is SGHRS and CDR2 is YFSETQ. The CDR3 totals 14 residues. Here the CDR3 reads CASSHDSVQETQYF. The CDR3 coding sequence is TGCGCCAGCAGCCACGACTCAGTCCAAGAGACCCAGTACTTC.

This rearrangement joins TRBV5-6 to TRBJ1-2; the D is unclear. Germline CDR1 and CDR2: SGHDT and YYEEEE. This CDR3 comprises 13 residues. V lost 5 bases and J 2 bases, leaving 10 bases between the germline ends. CDR3 in amino acids: CASRPLGNYGYTF. The CDR3 nucleotides read TGTGCCAGCAGGCCCCTCGGGAACTATGGCTACACCTTC.

This chain joins TRBV6-2 or TRBV6-3 and TRBJ2-1; 7 bases agree with TRBD1. With 1 base clipped from V and 8 bases from J, the junction kept 11 bases outside the gene matches. The CDR3 covers 16 residues. The germline V gene encodes CDR1 MNHEY and CDR2 SVGEGT. This CDR3 reads CASSYLRGRRDDEQFF. The CDR3 DNA follows: TGTGCCAGCAGTTACTTAAGGGGGCGCCGGGATGATGAGCAGTTCTTC.

The rearrangement uses TRBV7-9 and TRBJ1-4; D unresolved. V shed 5 bases and J shed 3 bases, with 13 bases lying between them. This CDR3 is built from 15 residues. From germline, CDR1 is SEHNR and CDR2 FQNEAQ (reference sequence). The chain's CDR3 is CASSHKQQANEKLFF. For the CDR3, the DNA is TGTGCCAGCAGCCACAAACAGCAAGCTAATGAAAAACTGTTTTTT.

J is TRBJ1-4 and V is TRBV7-9; a possible D gene is TRBD1 (5 bases). The ends were cut back, 4 bases at V and 0 bases at J, with 9 bases in the middle. The CDR3 extends over 15 amino acids. Germline loops: CDR1 SEHNR, CDR2 FQNEAQ (reference sequence). The CDR3 loop reads CASSSGGSTNEKLFF. DNA for the CDR3: TGTGCCAGCAGCTCCGGGGGATCAACTAATGAAAAACTGTTTTTT.

The rearrangement joins TRBV24-1 to TRBJ2-3; perhaps TRBD2 as D (6 bases). In germline, CDR1 is KGHDR, CDR2 SFDVKD. The germline V and J ends were trimmed by 4 bases and 2 bases, with 12 bases remaining between them. This CDR3 spans 15 amino acids. The CDR3 here is CATSEEGRYTDTQYF. The CDR3 DNA reads as TGTGCCACCAGTGAAGAGGGGAGGTACACAGATACGCAGTATTTT.

This chain uses TRBV12-3 or TRBV12-4 with TRBJ1-5; D remains unclear. The CDR3 extends over 13 amino acids. V gave up 10 bases and J gave up 3 bases, with 13 bases separating them. This CDR3 reads CATSRGYNQPQHF. In nucleotides, the CDR3 is TGTGCCACCTCTAGAGGGTACAATCAGCCCCAGCATTTT.

This rearrangement joins TRBV2 to TRBJ1-5; possible D gene TRBD1, 6 bases. Trimming stripped 4 bases from V and 4 bases from J, with 14 bases between. Germline V gene lookup returns CDR1 SNHLY and CDR2 FYNNEI. The CDR3 loop spans 15 amino acids. The CDR3 loop is CASSVWGGPNQPQHF. The CDR3 DNA reads as TGTGCCAGCAGTGTCTGGGGGGGCCCGAATCAGCCCCAGCATTTT. Full variable domain (missing parts from reference TRBV2 and TRBJ1-5): EPEVTQTPSHQVTQMGQEVILRCVPISNHLYFYWYRQILGQKVEFLVSFYNNEISEKSEIFDDQFSVERPDGSNFTLKIRSTKLEDSAMYFCASSVWGGPNQPQHFGDGTRLSIL.

The chain has TRBV2 and TRBJ2-7; possible D gene TRBD2, 6 bases. Trimming shortened V by 7 bases and J by 6 bases, and 7 bases separated the two germline ends. Germline CDR1 and CDR2: SNHLY and FYNNEI. The CDR3 contains 10 residues. CDR3 region: CASKEGEQYF. The CDR3 DNA reads TGTGCCAGCAAGGAGGGCGAGCAGTACTTC.

The chain is built from TRBV18 and TRBJ1-4; no clear D gene. With 3 bases removed from V and 8 bases from J, the gap between germline ends came to 13 bases. The CDR3 length is 14 residues. The germline CDR1 and CDR2 sequences are KGHSH and LQKENI. CDR3 coding DNA: TGTGCCAGCTCACCCGACCTCCCTGAGGAAAAACTGTTTTTT. It encodes CASSPDLPEEKLFF.

The chain joins TRBV19 to TRBJ1-6; TRBD1 agrees at 7 bases. Germline V lookup: CDR1 LNHDA, CDR2 SQIVND (reference sequence). This CDR3 has 15 amino acids. V lost 9 bases, J lost 1 base, and 6 bases stayed unmatched. The DNA for the CDR3 is TGTGCCAGCAACGTACAGGGGTCCTATAATTCACCCCTCCACTTT. Its protein product is CASNVQGSYNSPLHF.

The rearrangement links TRBV7-6 to TRBJ1-3, with D perhaps matching TRBD1 (5 bases). This CDR3 has 15 residues. Trimming cost V 4 bases and J 0 bases, with 10 bases left between them. From germline, CDR1 is SGHVS and CDR2 FNYEAQ. CDR3 residues: CASSSQGSSGNTIYF. The DNA of the CDR3 is TGTGCCAGCAGCTCCCAGGGCTCCTCTGGAAACACCATATATTTT.

The V call is TRBV7-9, the J call TRBJ2-7, with 8 bases matching TRBD2. V was clipped by 1 base and J by 5 bases; unmatched bases: 10. CDR1 is SEHNR, CDR2 FQNEAQ, per germline (reference sequence). The CDR3 totals 16 residues. CDR3 protein: CASSLVGGALEDEQYF. Written as DNA, the CDR3 is TGTGCCAGCAGCTTAGTCGGGGGGGCATTAGAGGACGAGCAGTACTTC.

This rearrangement joins TRBV4-3 to TRBJ2-2, with 12 positions matching TRBD2. The CDR3 is made up of 14 amino acids. Germline V gene sequence: CDR1 LGHNA, CDR2 YSLEER. The J segment lost 7 bases and the V segment lost 4 bases, leaving 1 base of the junction unmatched. CDR3 in amino acids: CASSRGLAGGELFF. For the CDR3, the DNA is TGCGCCAGCAGCCGGGGACTAGCGGGCGGGGAGCTGTTTTTT.

This clone was detected once. V and J are TRBV6-5 and TRBJ2-3; the match to TRBD1 covers 7 bases. This CDR3 has 14 amino acids. CDR1 and CDR2 from the germline V gene are MNHEY and SVGAGI. V trimming: 6 bases; J trimming: 2 bases; junction bases outside the gene matches: 5. The CDR3 loop reads CASRDRPYTDTQYF. The DNA of the CDR3 is TGTGCCAGCAGGGACAGGCCTTACACAGATACGCAGTATTTT.

The V and J genes are TRBV30 and TRBJ1-2, with D possibly TRBD1 on 6 matching bases. Germline loops: CDR1 GTSNPN, CDR2 SVGIG (reference sequence). V was clipped by 5 bases and J by 1 base, with 11 bases between them. The CDR3 is made up of 13 amino acids. The CDR3 DNA sequence: TGTGCCTGGGGGGACACTATTAACTATGGCTACACCTTC. The encoded protein is CAWGDTINYGYTF.

V gene TRBV4-3 combines with J gene TRBJ1-2; tentative D call: TRBD1 (5 bases). Germline V CDR1 and CDR2: LGHNA, YSLEER. The V gene lost 2 bases and the J gene lost 2 bases, with 21 bases spanning the gap. This CDR3 spans 18 amino acids. The CDR3: CASSQYTLGGGPNYGYTF. Written as DNA, the CDR3 is TGCGCCAGCAGCCAATATACCTTGGGGGGGGGACCGAACTATGGCTACACCTTC.

This chain links TRBV29-1 with TRBJ1-2, with D possibly being TRBD1 (5 bases). The CDR3 loop spans 13 amino acids. Germline V lookup: CDR1 SQVTM, CDR2 ANQGSEA. V was trimmed by 1 base and J by 8 bases, leaving 14 bases between them. The chain's CDR3 is CSVEVGAARGYTF. The CDR3 DNA reads TGCAGCGTTGAAGTAGGGGCAGCACGAGGCTACACCTTC.

The chain couples TRBV9 to TRBJ1-2; the D is unclear. The CDR3 is 12 amino acids. Germline-derived CDR1 and CDR2 are SGDLS and YYNGEE. V lost 0 bases to trimming and J lost 7 bases, with 7 bases between them. The CDR3 sequence is CASSVGGSGYTF. CDR3 in DNA: TGTGCCAGCAGCGTAGGAGGCTCTGGCTACACCTTC.

The chain has TRBV5-1 and TRBJ2-7, with D maybe TRBD1 (6 bases). Germline V gene sequence: CDR1 SGHRS, CDR2 YFSETQ. V was pared by 1 base and J by 4 bases, with 9 bases between. This CDR3 contains 13 residues. The CDR3 reads CASSLIRGYEQYF. CDR3 coding DNA: TGCGCCAGCAGCTTGATCAGGGGATACGAGCAGTACTTC.

The V call is TRBV14, the J call TRBJ2-3; weak D call: TRBD2 (5 bases). CDR3 length: 14 residues. V was pared by 0 bases and J by 8 bases, with 12 bases between. Looked up from germline, CDR1 is SGHDN and CDR2 is FVKESK. The CDR3 DNA reads TGTGCCAGCAGCCAAGATGCAAGGAGGAGTACGCAGTATTTT. Its translation: CASSQDARRSTQYF. The entire variable domain, with the rest obtained from reference TRBV14 and TRBJ2-3, is as follows: EAGVTQFPSHSVIEKGQTVTLRCDPISGHDNLYWYRRVMGKEIKFLLHFVKESKQDESGMPNNRFLAERTGGTYSTLKVQPAELEDSGVYFCASSQDARRSTQYFGPGTRLTVL.

The chain recombines TRBV3-1 (or the pseudogene TRBV3-2) with TRBJ2-3, with D hard to call. CDR3 length: 13 residues. The V and J ends lost 5 bases and 4 bases respectively, with 10 bases between them. Per germline, CDR1 LGHDT and CDR2 YNNKEL (reference sequence). CDR3 protein: CASSVSMPDTQYF. The CDR3 DNA reads TGTGCCAGCAGCGTTAGCATGCCAGATACGCAGTATTTT.

The rearrangement uses TRBV5-1 and TRBJ1-1; D unresolved. The CDR3 consists of 14 residues. The germline V gene has CDR1 SGHRS and CDR2 YFSETQ. The V end lost 4 bases, the J end lost 6 bases, and 16 bases lay between the germline ends. The CDR3: CASSPLDVSPEAFF. DNA for the CDR3: TGCGCCAGCAGCCCGCTGGACGTATCCCCTGAAGCTTTCTTT.

The rearrangement joins TRBV19 to TRBJ2-7; 9 nucleotides align to TRBD2. Per the germline V gene, CDR1 is LNHDA and CDR2 is SQIVND (reference sequence). The CDR3 consists of 15 residues. J was trimmed by 4 bases and V by 3 bases; bases with no gene match: 7. CDR3 DNA sequence: TGTGCCAGTAGTATTGCTAGCGGGGCATTTTACGAGCAGTACTTC. Translation: CASSIASGAFYEQYF.